This T cell receptor (beta chain) was documented in a study of T-cell reconstitution after alpha-beta-depleted transplantation in children. Trimming took off 3 bases at V and 4 bases at J, with 19 bases between the two ends. Germline assignment: CDR1 MNHEY and CDR2 SMNVEV (reference sequence). The CDR3 extends over 17 amino acids. Unique molecular identifiers were used to barcode this TCRbeta library. TCRdb reprocessed the PCR reads with MiXCR, giving one entry per CDR3 protein. Among around 800,000 distinct CDR3 sequences, roughly 16% were seen once, and the ten largest hold about 5%. This clonotype was counted only a few times.

This specimen was PBMCs, mostly from graft donor cells, taken 360 days after TCRalphabeta/CD19-depleted stem cell transplant. This rearrangement joins TRBV27 to TRBJ2-1; D remains ambiguous. The TCR originated in a male patient younger than 18 who had a stem cell transplant for acute lymphoblastic leukemia, so the T cells may come from the graft donor. The CDR3 nucleotides read TGTGCCAGCAGTTTGTTCCCAGGTAGCATCAATTACAATGAGCAGTTCTTC. Amino acid sequence: CASSLFPGSINYNEQFF.